This T cell receptor beta chain came from a study of CD8+ T cells in alopecia areata. Study at large: Scoring of severity for treated patients was based on percentage of affected scalp area. Study-wide findings and caveats: Amid tofacitinib therapy, many expanded lesional clones stayed present in scalp and blood.

Sequencing used cDNA as its template, made by extracting RNA and reverse transcribing it. Data came from immunoSEQ multiplex PCR; TCRdb stores just in-frame clones and leaves some out. The sample has some 150,000 clones, roughly 82% seen once. As to this clone: Its antigen is not identified.

CDR3 length: 17 residues. Germline V gene lookup returns CDR1 MNHEY and CDR2 SMNVEV (reference sequence). V lost 5 bases and J 0 bases, leaving 17 bases between the germline ends. The treatment: oral pan-JAK inhibitor, 5-10 mg twice daily. The clonotype originates from a human donor with alopecia areata. The sample here was CD8+ T cells sorted from blood, taken at week 4, from a patient treated with tofacitinib. The rearrangement joins TRBV27 to TRBJ2-1, with D possibly being TRBD2 (7 bases). As DNA, the CDR3 is TGTGCCAGCAGTCCCCGGGGCGGGGGCAACTCCTACAATGAGCAGTTCTTC. Its protein is CASSPRGGGNSYNEQFF.